This T cell receptor beta chain was profiled in a study of blood T cell repertoires in COVID-19. The protocol was immunoSEQ multiplex PCR, while the TCRdb copy is restricted to in-frame clones and leaves out a portion. The repertoire holds around 9,700 clones, with over 80% as singletons. V trimming: 1 base; J trimming: 4 bases; junction bases outside the gene matches: 11. Germline CDR1 SGHRS, CDR2 YFSETQ. The CDR3 is 17 amino acids. The V call is TRBV5-1, the J call TRBJ2-3, with 8 bases aligning to TRBD2. The receptor was isolated from a man between 65 and 80 years old with active COVID-19. Sequencing used peripheral blood. CDR3 in amino acids: CASSLTAGAPGADTQYF. The CDR3 DNA reads as TGCGCCAGCAGCTTGACAGCGGGGGCCCCAGGGGCAGATACGCAGTATTTT.